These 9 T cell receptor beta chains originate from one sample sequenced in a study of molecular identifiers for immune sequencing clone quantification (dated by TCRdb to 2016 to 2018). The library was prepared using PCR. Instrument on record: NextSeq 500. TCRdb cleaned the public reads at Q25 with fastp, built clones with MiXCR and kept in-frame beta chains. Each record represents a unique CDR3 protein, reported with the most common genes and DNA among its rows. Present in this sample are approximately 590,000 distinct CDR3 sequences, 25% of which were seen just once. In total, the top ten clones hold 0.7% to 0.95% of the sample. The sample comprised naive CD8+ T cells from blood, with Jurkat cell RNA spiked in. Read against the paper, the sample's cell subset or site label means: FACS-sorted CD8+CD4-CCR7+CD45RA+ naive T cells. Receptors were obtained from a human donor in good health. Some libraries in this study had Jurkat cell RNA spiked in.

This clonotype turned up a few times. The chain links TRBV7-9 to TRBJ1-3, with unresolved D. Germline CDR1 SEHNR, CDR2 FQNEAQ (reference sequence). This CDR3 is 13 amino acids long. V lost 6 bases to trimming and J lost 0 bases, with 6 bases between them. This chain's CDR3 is CASRKGSGNTIYF. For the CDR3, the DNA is TGTGCCAGCAGAAAAGGCTCTGGAAACACCATATATTTT.

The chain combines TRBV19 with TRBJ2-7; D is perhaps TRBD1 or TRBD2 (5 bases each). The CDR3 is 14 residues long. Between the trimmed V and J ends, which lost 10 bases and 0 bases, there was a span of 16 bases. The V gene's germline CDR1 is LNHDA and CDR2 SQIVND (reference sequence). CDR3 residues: CATSPGPLSYEQYF. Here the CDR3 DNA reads TGTGCCACTTCTCCGGGACCCCTCTCCTACGAGCAGTACTTC.

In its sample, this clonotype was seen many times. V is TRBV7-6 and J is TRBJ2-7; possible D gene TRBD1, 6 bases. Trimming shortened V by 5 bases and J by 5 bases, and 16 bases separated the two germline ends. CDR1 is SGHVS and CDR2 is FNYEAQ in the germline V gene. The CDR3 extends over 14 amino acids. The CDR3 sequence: CASSPTTGINEQYF. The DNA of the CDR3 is TGTGCCAGCAGCCCGACGACAGGAATCAACGAGCAGTACTTC.

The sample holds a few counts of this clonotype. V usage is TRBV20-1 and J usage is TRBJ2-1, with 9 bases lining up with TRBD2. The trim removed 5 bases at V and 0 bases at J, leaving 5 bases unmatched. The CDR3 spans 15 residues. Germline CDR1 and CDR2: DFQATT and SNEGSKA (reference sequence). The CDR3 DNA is TGCAGTGCTTCGCGACTAGCGGTCTCCTACAATGAGCAGTTCTTC. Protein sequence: CSASRLAVSYNEQFF.

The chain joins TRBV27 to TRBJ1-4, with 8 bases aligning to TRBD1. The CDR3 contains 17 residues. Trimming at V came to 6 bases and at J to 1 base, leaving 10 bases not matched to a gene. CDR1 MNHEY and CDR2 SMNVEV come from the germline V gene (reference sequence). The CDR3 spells CASRPSGQGGTNEKLFF. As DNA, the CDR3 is TGTGCCAGCAGACCTTCAGGACAGGGAGGAACTAATGAAAAACTGTTTTTT.

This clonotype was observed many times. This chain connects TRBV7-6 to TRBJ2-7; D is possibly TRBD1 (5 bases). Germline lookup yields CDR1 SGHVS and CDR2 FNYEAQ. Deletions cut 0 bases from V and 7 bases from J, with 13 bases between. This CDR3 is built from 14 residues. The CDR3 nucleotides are TGTGCCAGCAGCTTAGCGCTAGGGCAGGGTGAGCAGTACTTC. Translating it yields CASSLALGQGEQYF.

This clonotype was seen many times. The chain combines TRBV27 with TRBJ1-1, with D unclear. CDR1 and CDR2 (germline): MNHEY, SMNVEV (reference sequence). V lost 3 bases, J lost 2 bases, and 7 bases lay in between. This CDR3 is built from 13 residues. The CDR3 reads CASSFTINTEAFF. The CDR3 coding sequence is TGTGCCAGCAGTTTTACAATTAACACTGAAGCTTTCTTT.

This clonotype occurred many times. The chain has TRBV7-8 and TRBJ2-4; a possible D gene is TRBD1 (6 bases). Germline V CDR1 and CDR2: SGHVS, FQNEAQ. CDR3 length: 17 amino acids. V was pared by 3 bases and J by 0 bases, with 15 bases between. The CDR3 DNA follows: TGTGCCAGCAGCTTTATAGGACAGAGCTCAGCCAAAAACATTCAGTACTTC. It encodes CASSFIGQSSAKNIQYF.

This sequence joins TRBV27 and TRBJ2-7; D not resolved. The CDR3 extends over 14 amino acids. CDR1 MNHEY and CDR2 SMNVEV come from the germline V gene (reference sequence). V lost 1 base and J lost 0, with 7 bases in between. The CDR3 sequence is CASSLFPTSYEQYF. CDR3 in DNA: TGTGCCAGCAGTTTATTCCCGACCTCCTACGAGCAGTACTTC.